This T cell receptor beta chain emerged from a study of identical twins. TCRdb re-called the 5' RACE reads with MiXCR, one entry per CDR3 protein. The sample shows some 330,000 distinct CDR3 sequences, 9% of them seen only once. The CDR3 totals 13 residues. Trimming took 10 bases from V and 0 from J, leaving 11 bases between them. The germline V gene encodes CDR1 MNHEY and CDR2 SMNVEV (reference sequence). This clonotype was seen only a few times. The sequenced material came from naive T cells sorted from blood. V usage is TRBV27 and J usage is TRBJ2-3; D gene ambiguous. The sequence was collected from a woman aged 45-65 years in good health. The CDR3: CATRGSSTDTQYF. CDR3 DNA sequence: TGTGCCACGCGAGGCAGCAGCACAGATACGCAGTATTTT.